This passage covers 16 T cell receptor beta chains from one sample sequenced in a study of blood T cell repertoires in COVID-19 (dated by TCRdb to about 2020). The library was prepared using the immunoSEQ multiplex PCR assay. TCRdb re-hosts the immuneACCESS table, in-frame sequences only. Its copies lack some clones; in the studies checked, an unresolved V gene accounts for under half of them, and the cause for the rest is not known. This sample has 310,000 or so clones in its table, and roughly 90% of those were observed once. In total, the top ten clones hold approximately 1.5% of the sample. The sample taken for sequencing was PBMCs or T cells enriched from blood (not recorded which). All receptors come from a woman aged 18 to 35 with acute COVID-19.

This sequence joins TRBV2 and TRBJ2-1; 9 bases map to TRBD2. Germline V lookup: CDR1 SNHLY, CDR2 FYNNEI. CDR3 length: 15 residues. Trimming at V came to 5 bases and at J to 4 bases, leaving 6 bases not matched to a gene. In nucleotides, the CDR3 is TGTGCCAGCAGTCAGACTAGCGGAAGATACAATGAGCAGTTCTTC. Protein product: CASSQTSGRYNEQFF. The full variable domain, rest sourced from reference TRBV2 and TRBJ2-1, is EPEVTQTPSHQVTQMGQEVILRCVPISNHLYFYWYRQILGQKVEFLVSFYNNEISEKSEIFDDQFSVERPDGSNFTLKIRSTKLEDSAMYFCASSQTSGRYNEQFFGPGTRLTVL.

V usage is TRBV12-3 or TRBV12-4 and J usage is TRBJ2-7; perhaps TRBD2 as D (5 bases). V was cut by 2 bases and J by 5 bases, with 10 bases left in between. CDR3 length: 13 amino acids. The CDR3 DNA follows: TGTGCCAGCAGTTTATCGGTCGGGAACGAGCAGTACTTC. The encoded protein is CASSLSVGNEQYF.

The CDR3 reads CASGAGIYNEQFF. The CDR3 nucleotides read TGTGCTAGTGGGGCGGGGATCTACAATGAGCAGTTCTTC. The chain has TRBV12-5 and TRBJ2-1; D perhaps matches TRBD2 (6 bases). Trimming cost V 6 bases and J 3 bases, with 9 bases left between them. The germline gives CDR1 LGHNT, CDR2 FRNRAP. The length of the CDR3 is 13 residues.

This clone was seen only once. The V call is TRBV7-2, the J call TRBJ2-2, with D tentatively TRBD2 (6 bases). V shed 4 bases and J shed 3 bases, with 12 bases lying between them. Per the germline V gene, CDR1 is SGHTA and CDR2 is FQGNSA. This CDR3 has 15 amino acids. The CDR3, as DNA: TGTGCCAGCAGCTCCGGGACTTACTACACCGGGGAGCTGTTTTTT. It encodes CASSSGTYYTGELFF.

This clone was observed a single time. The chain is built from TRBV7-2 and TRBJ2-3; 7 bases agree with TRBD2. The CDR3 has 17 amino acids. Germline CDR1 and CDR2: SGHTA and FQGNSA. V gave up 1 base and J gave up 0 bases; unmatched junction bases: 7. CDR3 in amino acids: CASSLEFWGGSTDTQYF. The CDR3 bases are TGTGCCAGCAGCTTAGAGTTTTGGGGAGGGAGCACAGATACGCAGTATTTT.

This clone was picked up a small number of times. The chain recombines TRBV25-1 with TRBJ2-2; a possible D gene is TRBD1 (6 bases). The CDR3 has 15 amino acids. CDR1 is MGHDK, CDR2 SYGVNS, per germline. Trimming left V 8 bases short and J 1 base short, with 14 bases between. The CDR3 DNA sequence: TGTGCCAGCTCCCACAGGGTCGGGAACACCGGGGAGCTGTTTTTT. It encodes CASSHRVGNTGELFF.

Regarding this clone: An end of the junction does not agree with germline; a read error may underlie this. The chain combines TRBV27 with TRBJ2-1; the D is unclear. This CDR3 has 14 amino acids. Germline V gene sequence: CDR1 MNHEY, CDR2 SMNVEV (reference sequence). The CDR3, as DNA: TGTGCCAGCAGACAATCCCTTGCGCGAGGCCCCCTGATCTTC. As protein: CASRQSLARGPLIF.

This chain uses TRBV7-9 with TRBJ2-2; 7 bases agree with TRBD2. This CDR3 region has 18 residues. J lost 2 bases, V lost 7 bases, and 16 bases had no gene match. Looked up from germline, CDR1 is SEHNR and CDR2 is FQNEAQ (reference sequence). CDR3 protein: CASMGALAELLNTGELFF. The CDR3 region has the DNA TGTGCCAGCATGGGCGCCCTAGCGGAACTTCTTAACACCGGGGAGCTGTTTTTT.

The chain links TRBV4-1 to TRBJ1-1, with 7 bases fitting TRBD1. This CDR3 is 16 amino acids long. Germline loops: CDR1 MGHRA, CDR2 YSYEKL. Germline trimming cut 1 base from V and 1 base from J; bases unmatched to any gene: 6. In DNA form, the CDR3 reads TGCGCCAGCAGCCAAGGCGGGACAGCTCCGAACACTGAAGCTTTCTTT. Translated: CASSQGGTAPNTEAFF.

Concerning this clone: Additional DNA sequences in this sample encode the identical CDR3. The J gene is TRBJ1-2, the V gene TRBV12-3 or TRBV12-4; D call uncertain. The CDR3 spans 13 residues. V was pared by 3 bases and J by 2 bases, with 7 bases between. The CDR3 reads CASSLGPNYGYTF. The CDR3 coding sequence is TGTGCCAGCAGTTTGGGCCCGAACTATGGCTACACCTTC.

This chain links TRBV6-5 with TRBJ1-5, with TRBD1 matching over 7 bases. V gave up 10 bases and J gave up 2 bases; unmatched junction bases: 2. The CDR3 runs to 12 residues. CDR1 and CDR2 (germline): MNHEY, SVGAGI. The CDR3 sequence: CAIGQGNQPQHF. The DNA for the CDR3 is TGTGCCATCGGACAGGGCAATCAGCCCCAGCATTTT.

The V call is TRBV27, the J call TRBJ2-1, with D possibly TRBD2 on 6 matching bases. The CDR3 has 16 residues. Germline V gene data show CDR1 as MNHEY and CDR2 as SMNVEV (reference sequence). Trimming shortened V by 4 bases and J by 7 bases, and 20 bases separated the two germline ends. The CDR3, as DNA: TGTGCCAGCAGTTCCTACGCGGGGCCCGACTTAAATGAGCAGTTCTTC. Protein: CASSSYAGPDLNEQFF.

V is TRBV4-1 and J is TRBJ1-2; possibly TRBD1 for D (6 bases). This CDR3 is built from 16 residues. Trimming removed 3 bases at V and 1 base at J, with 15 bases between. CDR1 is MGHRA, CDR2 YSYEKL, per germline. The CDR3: CASSQLRTADNYGYTF. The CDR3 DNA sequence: TGCGCCAGCAGCCAGCTCCGGACAGCGGATAACTATGGCTACACCTTC.

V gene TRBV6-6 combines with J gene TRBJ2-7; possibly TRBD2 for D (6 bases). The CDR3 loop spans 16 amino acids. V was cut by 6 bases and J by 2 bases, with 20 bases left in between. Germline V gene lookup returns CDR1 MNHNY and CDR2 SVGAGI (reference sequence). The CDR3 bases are TGTGCCAGCAGAAAGGTTACCCGGGACTTACCCTACGAGCAGTACTTC. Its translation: CASRKVTRDLPYEQYF.

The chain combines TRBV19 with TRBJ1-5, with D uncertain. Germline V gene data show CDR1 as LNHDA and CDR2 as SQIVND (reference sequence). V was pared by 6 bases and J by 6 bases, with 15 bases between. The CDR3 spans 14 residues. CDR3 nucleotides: TGTGCCAGTAGCGGGAGAGGCACTAGTCAGCCCCAGCATTTT. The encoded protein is CASSGRGTSQPQHF.

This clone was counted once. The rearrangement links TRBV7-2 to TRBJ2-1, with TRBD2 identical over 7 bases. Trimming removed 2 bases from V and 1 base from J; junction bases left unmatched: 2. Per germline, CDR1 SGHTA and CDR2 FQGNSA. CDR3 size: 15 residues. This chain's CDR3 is CASSLLAVSYNEQFF. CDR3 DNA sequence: TGTGCCAGCAGCTTACTAGCGGTTTCCTACAATGAGCAGTTCTTC.